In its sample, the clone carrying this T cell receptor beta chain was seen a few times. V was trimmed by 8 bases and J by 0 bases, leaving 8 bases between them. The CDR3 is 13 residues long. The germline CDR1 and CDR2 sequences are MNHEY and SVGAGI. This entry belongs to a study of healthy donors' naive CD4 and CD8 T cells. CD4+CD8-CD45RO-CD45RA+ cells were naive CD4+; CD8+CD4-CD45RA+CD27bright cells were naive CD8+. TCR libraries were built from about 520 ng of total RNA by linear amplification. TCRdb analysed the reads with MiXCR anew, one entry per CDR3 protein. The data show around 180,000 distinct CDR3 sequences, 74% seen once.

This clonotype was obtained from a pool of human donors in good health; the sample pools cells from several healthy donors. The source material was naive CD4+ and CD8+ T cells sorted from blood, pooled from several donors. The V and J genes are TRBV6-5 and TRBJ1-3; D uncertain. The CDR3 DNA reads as TGTGCCAGCTCCGATATCTCTGGAAACACCATATATTTT. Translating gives CASSDISGNTIYF.